The 5 T cell receptor beta chains below all came from one sample that was sequenced in a study of graft-versus-host responses after intestinal transplantation. Measured with immunoSEQ multiplex PCR; TCRdb has only the in-frame clones, and not every one. Of more than 10,000 clones in the sample, approximately 93% were seen once. Sequenced material: PBMCs, taken roughly 1,000 days after intestinal transplantation. Receptor source: a human patient who received an intestinal transplant, so some T cells may come from the graft donor.

V and J are TRBV11-3 and TRBJ1-6; 7 bases fit TRBD1. CDR3 length equals 16 residues. V lost 4 bases, J lost 8 bases, and 11 bases stayed unmatched. CDR1 is SGHNT and CDR2 is YENEEA in the germline V gene. The CDR3 coding sequence is TGTGCCAGCAGCTCGGGACAGCCCCACCGGGATTCACCCCTCCACTTT. Its translation: CASSSGQPHRDSPLHF.

The chain is built from TRBV7-8 and TRBJ1-3, with a weak D call TRBD1 (6 bases). This CDR3 has 18 amino acids. Looked up from germline, CDR1 is SGHVS and CDR2 is FQNEAQ. The V and J ends lost 5 bases and 0 bases respectively, with 20 bases between them. The DNA of the CDR3 is TGTGCCAGCAGCAAATTGGGACAAATTTACCTCTCTGGAAACACCATATATTTT. This encodes CASSKLGQIYLSGNTIYF.

The chain employs TRBV18 and TRBJ1-2; D remains unclear. Germline V gives CDR1 KGHSH, CDR2 LQKENI. The CDR3 is 11 amino acids. V lost 2 bases and J 5 bases, leaving 3 bases between the germline ends. Written as DNA, the CDR3 is TGTGCCAGCTCACCAGGGTATGGCTACACCTTC. Translation gives CASSPGYGYTF.

The chain couples TRBV7-8 to TRBJ1-1; weak D call: TRBD1 (5 bases). V shed 7 bases and J shed 6 bases, with 18 bases lying between them. Germline values: CDR1 SGHVS, CDR2 FQNEAQ. The length of the CDR3 is 14 residues. CDR3 protein: CASTPGTAGPEAFF. The CDR3, as DNA: TGTGCCAGCACACCCGGGACGGCGGGCCCTGAAGCTTTCTTT.

The chain joins TRBV6-6 to TRBJ1-4; the match to TRBD1 covers 8 bases. CDR1 MNHNY and CDR2 SVGAGI come from the germline V gene (reference sequence). V trimming: 7 bases; J trimming: 8 bases; junction bases outside the gene matches: 12. The CDR3 covers 15 residues. CDR3 DNA: TGTGCCAGCAATTTGCAGGGGGCGACTAGCGAAAAACTGTTTTTT. Protein: CASNLQGATSEKLFF.